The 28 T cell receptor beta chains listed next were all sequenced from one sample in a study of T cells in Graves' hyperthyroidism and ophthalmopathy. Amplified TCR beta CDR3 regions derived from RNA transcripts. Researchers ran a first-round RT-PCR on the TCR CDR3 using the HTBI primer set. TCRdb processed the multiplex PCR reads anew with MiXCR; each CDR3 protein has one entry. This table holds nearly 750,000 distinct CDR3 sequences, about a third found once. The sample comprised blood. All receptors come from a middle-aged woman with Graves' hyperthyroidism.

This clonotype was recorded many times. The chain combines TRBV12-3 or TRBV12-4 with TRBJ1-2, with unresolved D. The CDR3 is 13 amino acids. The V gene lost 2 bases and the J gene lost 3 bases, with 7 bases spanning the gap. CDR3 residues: CASSLRDDYGYTF. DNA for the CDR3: TGTGCCAGCAGTTTAAGGGATGACTATGGCTACACCTTC.

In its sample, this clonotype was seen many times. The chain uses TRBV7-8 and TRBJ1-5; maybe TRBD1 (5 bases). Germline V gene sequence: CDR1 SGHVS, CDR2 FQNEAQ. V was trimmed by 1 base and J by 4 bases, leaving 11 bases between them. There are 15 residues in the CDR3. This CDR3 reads CASSLGGGRNQPQHF. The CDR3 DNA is TGTGCCAGCAGCTTAGGTGGGGGGAGGAATCAGCCCCAGCATTTT.

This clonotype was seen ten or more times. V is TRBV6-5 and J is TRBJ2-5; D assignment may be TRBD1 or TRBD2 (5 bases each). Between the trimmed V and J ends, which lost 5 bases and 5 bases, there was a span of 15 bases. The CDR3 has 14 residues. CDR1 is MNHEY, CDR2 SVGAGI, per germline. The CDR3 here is CASSRGTWGETQYF. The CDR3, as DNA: TGTGCCAGCAGTAGGGGAACGTGGGGGGAGACCCAGTACTTC.

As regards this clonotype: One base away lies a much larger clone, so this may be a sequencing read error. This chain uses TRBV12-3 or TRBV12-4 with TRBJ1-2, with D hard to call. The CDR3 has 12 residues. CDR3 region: CASSFGTYGNTF. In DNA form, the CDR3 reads TGTGCCAGCAGTTTTGGTACCTATGGCAACACCTTC.

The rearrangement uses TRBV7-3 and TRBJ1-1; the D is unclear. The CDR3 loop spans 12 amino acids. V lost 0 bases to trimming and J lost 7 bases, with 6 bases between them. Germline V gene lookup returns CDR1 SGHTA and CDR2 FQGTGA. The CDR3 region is CASSLTAFEAFF. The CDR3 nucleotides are TGTGCCAGCAGCTTAACAGCTTTTGAAGCTTTCTTT.

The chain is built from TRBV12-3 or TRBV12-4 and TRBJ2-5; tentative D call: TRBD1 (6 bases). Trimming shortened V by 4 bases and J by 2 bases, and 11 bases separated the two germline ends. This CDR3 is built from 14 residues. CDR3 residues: CASSSTGMQETQYF. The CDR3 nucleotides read TGTGCCAGCAGTTCGACAGGAATGCAAGAGACCCAGTACTTC.

CDR3 in amino acids: CASSSHVGTFESPMDGYTF. DNA of the CDR3: TGTGCCAGCAGTTCCCACGTGGGAACTTTCGAGAGCCCTATGGATGGCTACACCTTC. This rearrangement joins TRBV6-5 to TRBJ1-2, with unresolved D. Germline CDR1 MNHEY, CDR2 SVGAGI. The CDR3 is 19 residues long. The V gene lost 4 bases and the J gene lost 6 bases, with 30 bases spanning the gap.

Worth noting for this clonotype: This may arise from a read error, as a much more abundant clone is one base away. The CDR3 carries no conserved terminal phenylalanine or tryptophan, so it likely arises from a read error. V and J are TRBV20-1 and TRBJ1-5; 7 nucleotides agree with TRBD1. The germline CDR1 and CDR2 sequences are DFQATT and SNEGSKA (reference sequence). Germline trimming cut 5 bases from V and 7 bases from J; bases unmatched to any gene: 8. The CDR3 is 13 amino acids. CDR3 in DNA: TGCAGTGCTCTCCCAGGGGGAGAACAGCCCCAGCATCTT. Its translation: CSALPGGEQPQHL.

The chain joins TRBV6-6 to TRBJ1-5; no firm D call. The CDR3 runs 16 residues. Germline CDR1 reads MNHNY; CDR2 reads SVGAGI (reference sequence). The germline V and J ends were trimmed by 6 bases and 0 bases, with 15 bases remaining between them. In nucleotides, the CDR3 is TGTGCCAGCAGAGTATCCGGACGGGATAGCAATCAGCCCCAGCATTTT. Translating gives CASRVSGRDSNQPQHF.

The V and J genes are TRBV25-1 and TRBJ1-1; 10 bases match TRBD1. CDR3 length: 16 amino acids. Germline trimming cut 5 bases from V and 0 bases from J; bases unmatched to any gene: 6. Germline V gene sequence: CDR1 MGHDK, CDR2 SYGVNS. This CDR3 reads CASSTLGTGVNTEAFF. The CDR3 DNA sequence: TGTGCCAGCAGTACCCTCGGGACAGGGGTGAACACTGAAGCTTTCTTT.

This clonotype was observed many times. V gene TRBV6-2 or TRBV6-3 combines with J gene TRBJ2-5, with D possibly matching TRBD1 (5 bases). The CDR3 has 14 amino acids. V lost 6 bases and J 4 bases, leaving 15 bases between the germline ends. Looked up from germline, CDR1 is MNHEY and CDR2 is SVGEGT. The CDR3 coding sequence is TGTGCCAGCAGCCACGCAGTAGGGGCAGAGACCCAGTACTTC. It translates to CASSHAVGAETQYF.

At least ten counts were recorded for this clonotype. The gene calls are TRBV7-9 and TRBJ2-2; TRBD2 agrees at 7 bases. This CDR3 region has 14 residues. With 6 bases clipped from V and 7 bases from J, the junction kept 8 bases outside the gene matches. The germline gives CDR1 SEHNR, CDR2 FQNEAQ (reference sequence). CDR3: CASRFSGVGGELFF. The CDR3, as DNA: TGTGCCAGCAGATTCAGCGGGGTTGGCGGGGAGCTGTTTTTT.

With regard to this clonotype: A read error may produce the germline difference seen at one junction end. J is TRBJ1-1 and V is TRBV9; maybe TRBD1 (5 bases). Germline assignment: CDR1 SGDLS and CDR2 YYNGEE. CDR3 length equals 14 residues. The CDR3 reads CASSVGPMNTEASF. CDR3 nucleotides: TGTGCCAGCAGCGTGGGACCGATGAACACTGAAGCTTCCTTT.

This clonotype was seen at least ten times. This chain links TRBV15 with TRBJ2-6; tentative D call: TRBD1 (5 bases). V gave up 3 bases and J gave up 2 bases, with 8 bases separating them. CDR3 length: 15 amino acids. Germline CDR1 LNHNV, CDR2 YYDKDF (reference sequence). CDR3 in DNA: TGTGCCACCAGCAGCGACAGAGCTGGGGCCAACGTCCTGACTTTC. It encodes CATSSDRAGANVLTF.

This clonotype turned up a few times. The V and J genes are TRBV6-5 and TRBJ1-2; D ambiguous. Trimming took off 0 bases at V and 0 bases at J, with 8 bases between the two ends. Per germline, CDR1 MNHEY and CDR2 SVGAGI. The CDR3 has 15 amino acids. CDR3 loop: CASSYSGRSNYGYTF. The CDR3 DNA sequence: TGTGCCAGCAGTTACTCTGGCAGATCTAACTATGGCTACACCTTC.

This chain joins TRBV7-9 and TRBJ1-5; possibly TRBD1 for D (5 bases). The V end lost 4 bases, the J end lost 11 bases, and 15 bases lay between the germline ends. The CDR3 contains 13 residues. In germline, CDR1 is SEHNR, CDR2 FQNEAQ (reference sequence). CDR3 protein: CASSSGPEETQHF. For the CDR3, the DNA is TGTGCCAGCAGCTCGGGGCCGGAGGAGACCCAGCATTTT.

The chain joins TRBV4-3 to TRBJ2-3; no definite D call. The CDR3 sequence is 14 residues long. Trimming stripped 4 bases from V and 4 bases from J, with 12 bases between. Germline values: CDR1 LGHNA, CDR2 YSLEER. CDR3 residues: CASSPEGSADTQYF. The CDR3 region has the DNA TGCGCCAGCAGCCCTGAAGGGTCGGCAGATACGCAGTATTTT.

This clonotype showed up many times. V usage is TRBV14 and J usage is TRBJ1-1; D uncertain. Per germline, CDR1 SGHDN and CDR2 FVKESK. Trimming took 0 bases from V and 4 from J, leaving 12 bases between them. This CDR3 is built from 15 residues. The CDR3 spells CASSQELGEGTEAFF. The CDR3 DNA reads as TGTGCCAGCAGCCAAGAGCTCGGGGAGGGCACTGAAGCTTTCTTT.

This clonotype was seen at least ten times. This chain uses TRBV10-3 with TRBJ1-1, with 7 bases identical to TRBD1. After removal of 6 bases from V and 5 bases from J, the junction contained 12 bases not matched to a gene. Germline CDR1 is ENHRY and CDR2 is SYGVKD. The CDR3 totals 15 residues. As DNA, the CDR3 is TGTGCCATCAGAGACACGACAGGGACGGGAACTGAAGCTTTCTTT. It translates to CAIRDTTGTGTEAFF.

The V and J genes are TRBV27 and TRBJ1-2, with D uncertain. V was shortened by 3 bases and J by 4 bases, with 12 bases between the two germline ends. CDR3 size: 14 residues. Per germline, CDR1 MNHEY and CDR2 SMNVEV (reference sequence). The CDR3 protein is CASSLERSGYGYTF. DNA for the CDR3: TGTGCCAGCAGTTTGGAACGATCCGGCTATGGCTACACCTTC.

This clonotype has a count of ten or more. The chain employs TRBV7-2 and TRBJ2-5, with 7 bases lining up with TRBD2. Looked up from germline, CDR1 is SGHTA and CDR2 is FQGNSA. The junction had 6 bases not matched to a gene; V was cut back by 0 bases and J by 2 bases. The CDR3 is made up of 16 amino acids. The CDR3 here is CASSLASTGGQETQYF. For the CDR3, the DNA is TGTGCCAGCAGCTTAGCGTCCACGGGGGGACAAGAGACCCAGTACTTC.

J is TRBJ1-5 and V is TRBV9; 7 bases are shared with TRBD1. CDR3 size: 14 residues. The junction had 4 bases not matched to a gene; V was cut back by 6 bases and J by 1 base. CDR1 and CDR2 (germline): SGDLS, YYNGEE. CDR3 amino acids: CASNGGQSNQPQHF. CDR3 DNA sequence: TGTGCCAGCAACGGGGGACAGAGCAATCAGCCCCAGCATTTT.

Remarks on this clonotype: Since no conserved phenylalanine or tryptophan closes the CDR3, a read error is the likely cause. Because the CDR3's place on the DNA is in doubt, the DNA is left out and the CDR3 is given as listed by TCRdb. CDR3 residues: CASSAPEGAS. The chain recombines TRBV7-9 with TRBJ2-5; whether TRBD2, the table's D call, matches the DNA was not checked. The V gene's germline CDR1 is SEHNR and CDR2 FQNEAQ (reference sequence). The CDR3 has 10 amino acids, counting both end residues.

CDR3 residues: CASSGSSLNTEAFF. Written as DNA, the CDR3 is TGTGCCAGCTCGGGGTCCTCCCTGAACACTGAAGCTTTCTTT. The V gene is TRBV28, the J gene TRBJ1-1, with D uncertain. This CDR3 spans 14 amino acids. Germline V lookup: CDR1 MDHEN, CDR2 SYDVKM. Trimming took off 8 bases at V and 0 bases at J, with 13 bases between the two ends.

CDR3 loop: CASSAWDRGSAGANVLTF. The DNA of the CDR3 is TGTGCCAGCAGCGCGTGGGACAGGGGTTCAGCTGGGGCCAACGTCCTGACTTTC. The chain couples TRBV9 to TRBJ2-6, with 10 bases fitting TRBD1. Germline-derived CDR1 and CDR2 are SGDLS and YYNGEE. The CDR3 is 18 residues long. The V gene end was trimmed by 3 bases and the J gene end by 2 bases; junction bases not matched to a gene: 8.

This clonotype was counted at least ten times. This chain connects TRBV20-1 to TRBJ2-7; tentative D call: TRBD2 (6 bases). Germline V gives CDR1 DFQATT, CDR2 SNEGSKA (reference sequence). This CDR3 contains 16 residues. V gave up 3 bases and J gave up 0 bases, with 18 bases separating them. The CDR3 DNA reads TGCAGTGCTAGTGCCGTTGAGGACGGGAGCTCCTACGAGCAGTACTTC. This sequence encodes CSASAVEDGSSYEQYF.

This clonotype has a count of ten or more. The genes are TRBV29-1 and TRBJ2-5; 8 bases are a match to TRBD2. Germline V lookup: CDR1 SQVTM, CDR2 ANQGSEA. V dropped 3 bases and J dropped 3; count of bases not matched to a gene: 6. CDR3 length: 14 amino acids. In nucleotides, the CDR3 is TGCAGCGTTGAGGGCGGGAGGAGAGAAGAGACCCAGTACTTC. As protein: CSVEGGRREETQYF. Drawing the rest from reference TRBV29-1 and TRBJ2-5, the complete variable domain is SAVISQKPSRDICQRGTSLTIQCQVDSQVTMMFWYRQQPGQSLTLIATANQGSEATYESGFVIDKFPISRPNLTFSTLTVSNMSPEDSSIYLCSVEGGRREETQYFGPGTRLLVL.

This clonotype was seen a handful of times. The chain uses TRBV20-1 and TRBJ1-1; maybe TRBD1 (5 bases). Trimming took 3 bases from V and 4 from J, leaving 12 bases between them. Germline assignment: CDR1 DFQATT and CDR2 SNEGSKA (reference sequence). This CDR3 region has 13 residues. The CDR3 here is CSAREQETTEAFF. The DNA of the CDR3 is TGCAGTGCTAGGGAACAGGAGACCACTGAAGCTTTCTTT.